A single T cell receptor (beta chain) is shown here with its context. Germline-derived CDR1 and CDR2 are LNHDA and SQIVND (reference sequence). This CDR3 has 14 residues. V was trimmed by 6 bases and J by 8 bases, leaving 16 bases between them. This sample was included in a study of blood T cell repertoires in COVID-19. Study details: The study drew acute and convalescent COVID-19 samples from the United States, Italy and Spain. Sources were T cells, B-cell-depleted T cells, or PBMCs; the material itself was cDNA or gDNA.

In the source study's methods: Scientists estimated how many nucleated cells there were by amplifying reference gene primers. Profiled with immunoSEQ multiplex PCR; TCRdb holds only in-frame clones, not every one. The V and J calls and the clone size are those of that table, but D and trimming were determined from the DNA. The sample contains 63,000 or so clones, 70% to 85% of which appear only once. V and J are TRBV19 and TRBJ1-4, with D possibly being TRBD1 (6 bases). Specimen: peripheral blood. The receptor was derived from a human donor in a cohort sampled during active COVID-19. The CDR3 DNA reads TGTGCCAGTAGGGAGACAGGATGGTGGGAAAAACTGTTTTTT. Encoded protein: CASRETGWWEKLFF.